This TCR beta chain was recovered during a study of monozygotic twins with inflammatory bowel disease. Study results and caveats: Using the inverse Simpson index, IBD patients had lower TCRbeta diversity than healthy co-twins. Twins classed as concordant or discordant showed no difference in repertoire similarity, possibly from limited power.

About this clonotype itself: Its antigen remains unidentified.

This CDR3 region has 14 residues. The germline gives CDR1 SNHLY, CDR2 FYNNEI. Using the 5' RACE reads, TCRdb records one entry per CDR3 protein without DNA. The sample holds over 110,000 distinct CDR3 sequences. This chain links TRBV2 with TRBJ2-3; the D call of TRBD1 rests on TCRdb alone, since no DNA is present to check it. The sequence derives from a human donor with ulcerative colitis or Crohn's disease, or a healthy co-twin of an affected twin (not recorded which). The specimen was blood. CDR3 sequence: CASSEAQGADTQYF.